This T cell receptor (beta chain) was found in a study of cytomegalovirus exposure and HLA in healthy donors. The PCR made use of 60 Vbeta and 13 Jbeta primers. Data came from immunoSEQ multiplex PCR; TCRdb stores just in-frame clones and leaves some out. Found here are around 200,000 clones, about 88% of them singletons; the top ten hold around 0.3%. The CDR3 has 18 residues. Looked up from germline, CDR1 is PRHDT and CDR2 is FYEKMQ (reference sequence). Trimming removed 5 bases from V and 3 bases from J; junction bases left unmatched: 13. General study results and limits: Analysis was carried out at a later point, and it linked a missense DCLRE1C variant to TCR beta V- and J-gene trimming. Cytomegalovirus status was reportedly diagnosed by the classifier with high specificity and sensitivity. Within an earlier analysis, most TCR beta V segments proved productive either about 87% or about 30% of the time.

This clone was seen a handful of times. What it binds is not known. This chain uses TRBV13 with TRBJ2-1; 10 nucleotides align to TRBD2. The TCR was taken from a woman in her twenties or thirties in good health and CMV-seronegative. Sequencing was performed on PBMCs. The DNA of the CDR3 is TGTGCCAGCAGCCTCCGGCCCCAACTAGCGGGACTCTACAATGAGCAGTTCTTC. Protein sequence: CASSLRPQLAGLYNEQFF.